Listed here are 21 T cell receptor beta chains from one sample, sequenced in a study of regulatory T cells in long-lasting Graves disease. Arm-PCR of CDR3 regions with iRepertoire HTBI primers generated TCR beta libraries. TCRdb re-called the multiplex PCR reads through MiXCR, storing one row per CDR3 protein. Seen here are 500,000 to 700,000 distinct CDR3 sequences, 25% to 35% observed once, and the top ten hold under 50%. Documented time point: persistent/refractory GD, antithyroid drugs over 5 years with positive TRAb. With RNA extracted from PBMCs as input, the TCR library was made. The material sequenced was peripheral blood mononuclear cells (PBMCs), taken when the disease was refractory, from a patient treated with antithyroid drugs. These receptors were taken from a female donor with Graves disease.

This clonotype was observed at least ten times. The genes are TRBV2 and TRBJ1-5, with 7 bases lining up with TRBD1. The ends lost 1 base at V and 6 bases at J; junction bases unmatched: 3. CDR3 length: 14 amino acids. Germline CDR1 is SNHLY and CDR2 is FYNNEI. CDR3 nucleotides: TGTGCCAGCAGTGAAGGCCAGGGGGGTCAGCCCCAGCATTTT. Encoded protein: CASSEGQGGQPQHF. The full variable domain, rest sourced from reference TRBV2 and TRBJ1-5, is EPEVTQTPSHQVTQMGQEVILRCVPISNHLYFYWYRQILGQKVEFLVSFYNNEISEKSEIFDDQFSVERPDGSNFTLKIRSTKLEDSAMYFCASSEGQGGQPQHFGDGTRLSIL.

The genes are TRBV6-1 and TRBJ1-5; possibly TRBD1 for D (5 bases). The V gene lost 6 bases and the J gene lost 4 bases, with 10 bases spanning the gap. CDR1 MNHNS and CDR2 SASEGT come from the germline V gene. The CDR3 runs to 13 residues. CDR3 nucleotide sequence: TGTGCCAGCAGCCAGCACAGGAATCAGCCCCAGCATTTT. Translated: CASSQHRNQPQHF.

The sample holds many counts of this clonotype. The chain employs TRBV7-9 and TRBJ2-2; 10 positions match TRBD2. After removal of 5 bases from V and 3 bases from J, the junction contained 3 bases not matched to a gene. This CDR3 region has 15 residues. Germline CDR1 is SEHNR and CDR2 is FQNEAQ (reference sequence). In DNA form, the CDR3 reads TGTGCCAGCAGCGACGGACTAGCGGACACCGGGGAGCTGTTTTTT. As protein: CASSDGLADTGELFF.

V usage is TRBV29-1 and J usage is TRBJ1-1; D not certain. Germline CDR1 SQVTM, CDR2 ANQGSEA. This CDR3 is 14 amino acids long. The CDR3 loop reads CSYSGSRGNTEAFF. CDR3 in DNA: TGCAGTTATTCAGGCTCCCGGGGGAACACTGAAGCTTTCTTT.

The chain links TRBV5-6 to TRBJ2-2; perhaps TRBD2 as D (6 bases). V lost 0 bases and J lost 3, with 12 bases in between. From germline, CDR1 is SGHDT and CDR2 YYEEEE. This CDR3 has 16 residues. The CDR3 region is CASSLELRGDTGELFF. CDR3 bases: TGTGCCAGCAGCTTGGAGTTGCGGGGCGACACCGGGGAGCTGTTTTTT. The full variable domain, in which reference TRBV5-6 and TRBJ2-2 provide the parts outside the CDR3, is DAGVTQSPTHLIKTRGQQVTLRCSPKSGHDTVSWYQQALGQGPQFIFQYYEEEERQRGNFPDRFSGHQFPNYSSELNVNALLLGDSALYLCASSLELRGDTGELFFGEGSRLTVL.

J is TRBJ1-2 and V is TRBV6-4, with D tentatively TRBD1 (5 bases). The CDR3 is 17 amino acids. Per the germline V gene, CDR1 is MRHNA and CDR2 is SNTAGT. With 5 bases removed from V and 0 bases from J, the gap between germline ends came to 19 bases. CDR3 amino acids: CASSFLPGVGANYGYTF. The DNA for the CDR3 is TGTGCCAGCAGTTTCCTCCCCGGGGTAGGGGCTAACTATGGCTACACCTTC.

This clonotype was counted many times. V is TRBV11-1 and J is TRBJ2-5; 12 nucleotides agree with TRBD2. The germline CDR1 and CDR2 sequences are SGHAT and FQDESV (reference sequence). The CDR3 sequence is 19 residues long. V was pared by 1 base and J by 3 bases, with 12 bases of the junction left unmatched. For the CDR3, the DNA is TGTGCCAGCAGCTTAGGATCCGTTGGACTAGCGGGAACGGAAGAGACCCAGTACTTC. Amino acid sequence: CASSLGSVGLAGTEETQYF.

The CDR3 loop reads CASSLLMASWDTGELFF. The CDR3 DNA reads as TGTGCCAGCAGCTTATTAATGGCAAGCTGGGACACCGGGGAGCTGTTTTTT. The rearrangement uses TRBV7-9 and TRBJ2-2; D gene ambiguous. CDR1 and CDR2 (germline): SEHNR, FQNEAQ (reference sequence). This CDR3 region has 17 residues. Trimming pared 2 bases from V and 3 bases from J, leaving 16 bases between.

The chain links TRBV12-3 or TRBV12-4 to TRBJ1-4, with TRBD1 identical over 7 bases. The CDR3 runs 14 residues. The V and J ends lost 3 bases and 6 bases, in that order; junction bases with no gene match: 4. The CDR3 coding sequence is TGTGCCAGCAGTTTTGGACAGGACCATGAAAAACTGTTTTTT. Translating it yields CASSFGQDHEKLFF.

This clonotype was seen only a few times. The rearrangement links TRBV20-1 to TRBJ2-5; D is unclear. Per the germline V gene, CDR1 is DFQATT and CDR2 is SNEGSKA (reference sequence). V lost 1 base and J lost 0, with 3 bases in between. The CDR3 runs to 12 residues. In nucleotides, the CDR3 is TGCAGTGCTAGAGTAAACCAAGAGACCCAGTACTTC. It encodes CSARVNQETQYF.

The gene calls are TRBV7-3 and TRBJ2-7, with unresolved D. Looked up from germline, CDR1 is SGHTA and CDR2 is FQGTGA. The CDR3 is 14 residues long. Trimming cost V 5 bases and J 2 bases, with 13 bases left between them. This CDR3 is CASSPLGGTYEQYF. The CDR3 DNA reads TGTGCCAGCAGCCCGTTGGGCGGTACCTACGAGCAGTACTTC.

The chain combines TRBV7-3 with TRBJ1-1, with 7 bases aligning to TRBD1. V shed 5 bases and J 4 bases; nucleotides not matched to a gene: 4. Germline V CDR1 and CDR2: SGHTA, FQGTGA. The CDR3 sequence is 13 residues long. Here the CDR3 reads CASSERQGTEAFF. The CDR3 nucleotides are TGTGCCAGCAGCGAGCGACAGGGCACTGAAGCTTTCTTT.

V and J are TRBV11-2 and TRBJ1-1; 8 nucleotides line up with TRBD1. Germline values: CDR1 SGHAT, CDR2 FQNNGV. The CDR3 spans 16 residues. The J segment lost 0 bases and the V segment lost 2 bases, leaving 5 bases of the junction unmatched. The CDR3, as DNA: TGTGCCAGCAGCTTAAACGGACAGGGTTTGAACACTGAAGCTTTCTTT. It encodes CASSLNGQGLNTEAFF.

The rearrangement joins TRBV6-1 to TRBJ1-1; D call uncertain. The V gene's germline CDR1 is MNHNS and CDR2 SASEGT. V gave up 8 bases and J gave up 3 bases, with 7 bases separating them. The CDR3 runs 11 residues. CDR3 loop: CASGVHTEAFF. The DNA of the CDR3 is TGTGCCAGCGGCGTCCACACTGAAGCTTTCTTT.

In its sample, this clonotype was seen many times. The J gene is TRBJ1-5, the V gene TRBV7-8; 9 bases are shared with TRBD1. This CDR3 comprises 17 residues. The V segment lost 5 bases and the J segment 2 bases; nucleotides outside the gene matches: 10. CDR1 and CDR2 (germline): SGHVS, FQNEAQ. This CDR3 reads CASSRRQGGIGNQPQHF. CDR3 nucleotides: TGTGCCAGCAGCCGGAGACAGGGGGGAATCGGCAATCAGCCCCAGCATTTT.

About this clonotype itself: An end of the junction does not agree with germline; a read error may underlie this. The chain employs TRBV3-1 and TRBJ1-1; D not resolved. The CDR3 is 11 residues long. Germline CDR1 LGHDT, CDR2 YNNKEL (reference sequence). The CDR3 loop is CASSGSRLLLF. CDR3 DNA: TGTGCCAGCAGCGGTTCCAGGCTTCTACTTTTT.

The chain joins TRBV20-1 to TRBJ1-5; 8 bases agree with TRBD1. Per the germline V gene, CDR1 is DFQATT and CDR2 is SNEGSKA (reference sequence). With V trimmed by 1 base and J by 10 bases, 6 bases remained unmatched. The CDR3 runs to 13 residues. DNA of the CDR3: TGCAGTGCTAGAGTGGACAGGGATCGTCCCCAGCATTTT. This translates into CSARVDRDRPQHF.

The J gene is TRBJ1-2, the V gene TRBV6-1; D gene uncertain. The CDR3 is 14 amino acids. Germline assignment: CDR1 MNHNS and CDR2 SASEGT. Trimming removed 1 base from V and 4 bases from J, with 10 bases in between. DNA for the CDR3: TGTGCCAGCAGTGAAGACGCCAGGTTCTATGGCTACACCTTC. Translating gives CASSEDARFYGYTF.

This clonotype was recorded a few times. The chain's CDR3 is CSAGTDPISPQHF. DNA for the CDR3: TGCAGCGCCGGGACAGACCCCATATCCCCCCAGCATTTT. V is TRBV29-1 and J is TRBJ1-5, with TRBD1 matching 7 bases. CDR1 is SQVTM and CDR2 is ANQGSEA in the germline V gene. V lost 7 bases and J lost 10; bases outside the gene matches: 13. The CDR3 is 13 residues long.

The V gene is TRBV30, the J gene TRBJ1-5; possible D gene TRBD1, 5 bases. Germline V gene lookup returns CDR1 GTSNPN and CDR2 SVGIG (reference sequence). This CDR3 comprises 14 residues. V was pared by 2 bases and J by 6 bases, with 14 bases between. CDR3 DNA: TGTGCCTGGAGTTTAGCCAGGGCGGGTCAGCCCCAGCATTTT. Translated: CAWSLARAGQPQHF.

This clonotype appeared once. The V call is TRBV30, the J call TRBJ1-5; 10 bases align to TRBD1. The J segment lost 7 bases and the V segment lost 4 bases, leaving 10 bases of the junction unmatched. Per germline, CDR1 GTSNPN and CDR2 SVGIG (reference sequence). This CDR3 has 15 amino acids. The CDR3 spells CAWNAGTGVRQPQHF. The CDR3 DNA follows: TGTGCCTGGAACGCCGGGACAGGGGTCCGCCAGCCCCAGCATTTT.